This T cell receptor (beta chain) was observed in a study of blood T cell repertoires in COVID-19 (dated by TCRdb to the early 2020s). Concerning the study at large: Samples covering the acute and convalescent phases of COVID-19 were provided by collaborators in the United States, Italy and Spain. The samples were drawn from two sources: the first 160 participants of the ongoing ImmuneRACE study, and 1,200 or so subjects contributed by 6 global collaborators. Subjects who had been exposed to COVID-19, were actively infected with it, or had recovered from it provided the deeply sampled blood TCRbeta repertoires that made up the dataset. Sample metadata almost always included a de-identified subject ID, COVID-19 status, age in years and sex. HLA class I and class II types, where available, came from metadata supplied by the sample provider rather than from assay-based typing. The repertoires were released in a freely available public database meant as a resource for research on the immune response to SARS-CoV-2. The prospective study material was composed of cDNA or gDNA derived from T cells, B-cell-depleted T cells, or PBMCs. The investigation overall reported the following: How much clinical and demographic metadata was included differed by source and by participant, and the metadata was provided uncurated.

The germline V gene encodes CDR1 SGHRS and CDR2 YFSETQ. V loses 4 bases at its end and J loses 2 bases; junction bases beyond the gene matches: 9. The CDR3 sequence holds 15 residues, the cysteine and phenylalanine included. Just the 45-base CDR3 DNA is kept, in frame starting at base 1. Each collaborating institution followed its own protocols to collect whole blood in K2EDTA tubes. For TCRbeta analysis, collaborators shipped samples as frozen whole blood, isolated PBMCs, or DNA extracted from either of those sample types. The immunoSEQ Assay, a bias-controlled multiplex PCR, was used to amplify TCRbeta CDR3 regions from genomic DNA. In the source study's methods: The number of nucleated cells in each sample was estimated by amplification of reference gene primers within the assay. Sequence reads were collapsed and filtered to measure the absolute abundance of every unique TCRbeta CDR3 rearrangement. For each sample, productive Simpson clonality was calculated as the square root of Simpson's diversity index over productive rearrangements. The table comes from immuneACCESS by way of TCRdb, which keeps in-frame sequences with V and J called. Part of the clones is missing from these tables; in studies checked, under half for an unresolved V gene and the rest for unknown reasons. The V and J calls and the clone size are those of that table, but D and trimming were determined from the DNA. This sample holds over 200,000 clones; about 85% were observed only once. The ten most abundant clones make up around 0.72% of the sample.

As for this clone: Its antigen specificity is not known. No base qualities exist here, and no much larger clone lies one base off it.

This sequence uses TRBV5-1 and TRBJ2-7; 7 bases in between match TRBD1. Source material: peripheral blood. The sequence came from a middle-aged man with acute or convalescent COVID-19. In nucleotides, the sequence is TGCGCCAGCAGCGAAACAGACAGGGCCCCCTACGAGCAGTACTTC. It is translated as CASSETDRAPYEQYF.